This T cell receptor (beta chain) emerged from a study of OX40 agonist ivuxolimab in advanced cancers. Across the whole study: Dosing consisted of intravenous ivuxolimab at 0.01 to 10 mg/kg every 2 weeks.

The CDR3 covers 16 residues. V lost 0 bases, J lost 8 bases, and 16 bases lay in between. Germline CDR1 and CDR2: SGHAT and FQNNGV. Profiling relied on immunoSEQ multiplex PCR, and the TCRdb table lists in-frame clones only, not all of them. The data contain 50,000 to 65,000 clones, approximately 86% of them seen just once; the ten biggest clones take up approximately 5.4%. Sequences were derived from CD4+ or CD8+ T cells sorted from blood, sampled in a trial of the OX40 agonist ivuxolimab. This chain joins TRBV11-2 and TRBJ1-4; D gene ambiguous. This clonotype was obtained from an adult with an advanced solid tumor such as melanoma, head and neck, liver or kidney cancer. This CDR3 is CASSLDASELHEKLFF. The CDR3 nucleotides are TGTGCCAGCAGCTTAGATGCAAGTGAGCTTCACGAAAAACTGTTTTTT.